Below, 21 T cell receptor beta chains from the same sample are listed, as sequenced in a study of blood T cells in healthy people across ages. Primers used in a second PCR of roughly 6 to 11 cycles were a sample-barcoded 5' primer and a J-beta primer mix. TCRdb independently ran MiXCR on the 5' RACE reads; one entry per CDR3 protein. The sample records about 900,000 distinct CDR3 sequences, around two thirds being singletons. The sample taken for sequencing was blood. These TCRs come from a man aged 25 to 40 in good health.

This clonotype was counted a few times. The chain recombines TRBV20-1 with TRBJ2-5, with 10 bases matching TRBD1. After removal of 5 bases from V and 7 bases from J, the junction contained 1 base not matched to a gene. The CDR3 spans 11 residues. Germline-derived CDR1 and CDR2 are DFQATT and SNEGSKA (reference sequence). CDR3 loop: CSAGQGGTQYF. The CDR3 nucleotides are TGCAGTGCTGGACAGGGGGGGACCCAGTACTTC.

This chain links TRBV7-9 with TRBJ2-4; D unresolved. The end of the DNA is better explained by TRBJ2-7, so the J call may be wrong. Germline-derived CDR1 and CDR2 are SEHNR and FQNEAQ (reference sequence). The CDR3 is 13 residues long. CDR3 sequence (DNA): TGTGCCAGCAGCTCGTCTGCGGCGGACGAGCAGTACTTC. This sequence encodes CASSSSAADEQYF.

The chain links TRBV12-3 or TRBV12-4 to TRBJ1-1; D is unclear. The CDR3 length is 13 residues. Trimming pared 6 bases from V and 6 bases from J, leaving 14 bases between. DNA for the CDR3: TGTGCCAGCAGCCAACCGCCCAGATCTGAAGCTTTCTTT. Amino acids: CASSQPPRSEAFF.

This clonotype was picked up a small number of times. J is TRBJ2-5 and V is TRBV12-3 or TRBV12-4, with 7 bases matching TRBD1. The trim removed 1 base at V and 3 bases at J, leaving 2 bases unmatched. The CDR3 contains 14 residues. CDR3 DNA sequence: TGTGCCAGCAGTTTAGGAACAGGGGAAGAGACCCAGTACTTC. Translation gives CASSLGTGEETQYF.

The chain combines TRBV12-3 or TRBV12-4 with TRBJ2-2, with TRBD1 matching over 9 bases. J was trimmed by 6 bases and V by 7 bases; bases with no gene match: 9. The CDR3 contains 15 residues. The CDR3 sequence: CASNNRGQMAGELFF. The DNA for the CDR3 is TGTGCCAGCAATAACAGGGGGCAAATGGCCGGGGAGCTGTTTTTT.

V usage is TRBV5-1 and J usage is TRBJ2-5, with 14 bases lining up with TRBD2. The J call is in doubt because the DNA end fits TRBJ2-7 better. This CDR3 has 17 amino acids. Germline V gene sequence: CDR1 SGHRS, CDR2 YFSETQ. For the CDR3, the DNA is TGCGCCAGCAGCTTGGCAGGGACTAGCGGGGGACGTGACGAGCAGTACTTC. Protein: CASSLAGTSGGRDEQYF.

This chain links TRBV20-1 with TRBJ2-1; D is perhaps TRBD2 (6 bases). The germline V and J ends were trimmed by 3 bases and 5 bases, with 14 bases remaining between them. The V gene's germline CDR1 is DFQATT and CDR2 SNEGSKA (reference sequence). This CDR3 is built from 14 residues. In nucleotides, the CDR3 is TGCAGTGCTAGGGTGGGGGGACCCGACAATGAGCAGTTCTTC. Translated, it gives CSARVGGPDNEQFF.

In this sample, this clonotype turned up a few times. This chain connects TRBV4-2 to TRBJ2-7, with 10 bases lining up with TRBD2. V dropped 0 bases and J dropped 0; count of bases not matched to a gene: 2. CDR3 length equals 16 residues. Looked up from germline, CDR1 is LGHNA and CDR2 is YNFKEQ. The DNA of the CDR3 is TGTGCCAGCAGCCAAGAACTAGCGGGGATCTCCTACGAGCAGTACTTC. Its protein product is CASSQELAGISYEQYF.

The CDR3 sequence is CASSEVQGRDTQYF. DNA for the CDR3: TGTGCCAGCAGTGAAGTACAGGGTAGGGATACGCAGTATTTT. This rearrangement joins TRBV2 to TRBJ2-3, with TRBD1 as a possible D gene (6 bases). The CDR3 is 14 amino acids. Germline CDR1 SNHLY, CDR2 FYNNEI. The ends were cut back, 1 base at V and 6 bases at J, with 11 bases in the middle.

This sequence joins TRBV2 and TRBJ1-1; 12 nucleotides match TRBD1. CDR1 SNHLY and CDR2 FYNNEI come from the germline V gene. The CDR3 extends over 17 amino acids. With 5 bases clipped from V and 10 bases from J, the junction kept 17 bases outside the gene matches. CDR3 nucleotide sequence: TGTGCCAGCAGTCCGAGAGAACCGGGACAGGGGGCGGGGAGAGCTTTCTTT. This translates into CASSPREPGQGAGRAFF. Together with reference TRBV2 and TRBJ1-1, the CDR3 gives the full variable domain: EPEVTQTPSHQVTQMGQEVILRCVPISNHLYFYWYRQILGQKVEFLVSFYNNEISEKSEIFDDQFSVERPDGSNFTLKIRSTKLEDSAMYFCASSPREPGQGAGRAFFGQGTRLTVV.

This clonotype was seen a handful of times. The rearrangement uses TRBV4-3 and TRBJ2-5, with D possibly being TRBD1 (5 bases). The assigned J gene may be wrong: the sequence end matches TRBJ2-7 better. Germline assignment: CDR1 LGHNA and CDR2 YSLEER. This CDR3 comprises 16 residues. CDR3 residues: CASSQERVAGLYEQYF. CDR3 bases: TGCGCCAGCAGCCAAGAAAGGGTAGCAGGGTTATACGAGCAGTACTTC.

CDR3 in amino acids: CASSYDRGGTEAFF. CDR3 sequence (DNA): TGTGCCAGCAGCTATGACAGGGGGGGGACTGAAGCTTTCTTT. V usage is TRBV5-6 and J usage is TRBJ1-1, with 9 bases that match TRBD1. Germline V gene data show CDR1 as SGHDT and CDR2 as YYEEEE. The length of the CDR3 is 14 residues. Germline trimming cut 3 bases from V and 5 bases from J; bases unmatched to any gene: 5. The full variable domain, its missing parts supplied by reference TRBV5-6 and TRBJ1-1, is DAGVTQSPTHLIKTRGQQVTLRCSPKSGHDTVSWYQQALGQGPQFIFQYYEEEERQRGNFPDRFSGHQFPNYSSELNVNALLLGDSALYLCASSYDRGGTEAFFGQGTRLTVV.

The J gene is TRBJ2-1, the V gene TRBV5-1, with 9 bases identical to TRBD1. The V gene end was trimmed by 1 base and the J gene end by 4 bases; junction bases not matched to a gene: 3. Germline CDR1 is SGHRS and CDR2 is YFSETQ. This CDR3 is 15 amino acids long. For the CDR3, the DNA is TGCGCCAGCAGCTTGCAGGACAGGGGATACAATGAGCAGTTCTTC. Its protein is CASSLQDRGYNEQFF.

The chain carries TRBV18 and TRBJ1-6; D uncertain. The V and J ends lost 2 bases and 7 bases respectively, with 12 bases between them. CDR1 and CDR2 (germline): KGHSH, LQKENI. This CDR3 is 15 amino acids long. As DNA, the CDR3 is TGTGCCAGCTCACCAGAGGGTGGTTTGAATTCACCCCTCCACTTT. Translation gives CASSPEGGLNSPLHF.

The rearrangement uses TRBV25-1 and TRBJ1-2; D is unresolved. This CDR3 region has 11 residues. Trimming removed 2 bases from V and 13 bases from J, with 11 bases in between. Germline V lookup: CDR1 MGHDK, CDR2 SYGVNS. CDR3: CASSEGHRATF. The DNA for the CDR3 is TGTGCCAGCAGTGAAGGTCACCGGGCCACCTTC.

Here the CDR3 reads CAILELEGGDRDTQYF. CDR3 in DNA: TGTGCCATCTTAGAATTGGAAGGGGGGGACCGCGATACGCAGTATTTT. V is TRBV12-3 or TRBV12-4 and J is TRBJ2-3; perhaps TRBD2 as D (7 bases). V lost 10 bases to trimming and J lost 6 bases, with 26 bases between them. The CDR3 loop spans 16 amino acids.

The chain recombines TRBV18 with TRBJ2-1, with D uncertain. The CDR3 covers 14 residues. V gave up 8 bases and J gave up 0 bases, with 11 bases separating them. CDR1 KGHSH and CDR2 LQKENI come from the germline V gene. This CDR3 is CASLRAGSYNEQFF. CDR3 bases: TGTGCCAGCCTTCGGGCCGGCTCCTACAATGAGCAGTTCTTC.

V and J are TRBV9 and TRBJ2-7; D gene unclear. Matching the DNA end better, TRBJ2-5 makes the J call doubtful. CDR3 length: 14 amino acids. Germline loops: CDR1 SGDLS, CDR2 YYNGEE. CDR3 loop: CASSGGVNSETQYF. Here the CDR3 DNA reads TGTGCCAGCAGCGGAGGTGTAAATTCGGAGACCCAGTACTTC.

This chain links TRBV4-1 with TRBJ2-1; TRBD2 is a possible D gene (5 bases). Germline CDR1 and CDR2: MGHRA and YSYEKL. V was shortened by 4 bases and J by 4 bases, with 8 bases between the two germline ends. The CDR3 has 13 amino acids. In DNA, the CDR3 is TGCGCCAGCAGCCCGGGGAAATACAATGAGCAGTTCTTC. Translating gives CASSPGKYNEQFF.

This clonotype was observed a single time. The V call is TRBV6-5, the J call TRBJ2-4; no firm D call. V gave up 0 bases and J gave up 0 bases, with 9 bases separating them. Germline V lookup: CDR1 MNHEY, CDR2 SVGAGI. The CDR3 length is 16 residues. The CDR3 region is CASSYSGGVAKNIQYF. CDR3 nucleotides: TGTGCCAGCAGTTACTCGGGTGGAGTAGCCAAAAACATTCAGTACTTC.

The CDR3 DNA follows: TGTGCCAGCAGCTTATCACTAGCGGGGAGCTCCTACGAGCAGTACTTC. The encoded protein is CASSLSLAGSSYEQYF. The chain recombines TRBV7-2 with TRBJ2-7; 10 bases fit TRBD2. Losses at the gene ends were 2 bases for V and 0 bases for J; bases not matched to a gene: 4. Germline assignment: CDR1 SGHTA and CDR2 FQGNSA. The CDR3 length is 16 residues.